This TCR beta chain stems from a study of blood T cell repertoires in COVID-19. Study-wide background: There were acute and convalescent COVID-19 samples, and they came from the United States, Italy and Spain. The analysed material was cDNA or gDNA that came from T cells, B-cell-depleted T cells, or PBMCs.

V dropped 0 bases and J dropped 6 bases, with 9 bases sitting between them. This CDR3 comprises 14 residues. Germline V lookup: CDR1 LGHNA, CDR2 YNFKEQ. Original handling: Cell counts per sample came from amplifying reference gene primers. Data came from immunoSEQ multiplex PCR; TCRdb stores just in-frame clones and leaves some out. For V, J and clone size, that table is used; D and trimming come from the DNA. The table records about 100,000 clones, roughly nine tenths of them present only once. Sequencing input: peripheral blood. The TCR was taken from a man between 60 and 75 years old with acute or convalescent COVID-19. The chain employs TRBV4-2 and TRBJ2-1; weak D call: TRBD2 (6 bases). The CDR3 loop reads CASSQDRGSNEQFF. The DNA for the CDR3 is TGTGCCAGCAGCCAAGATCGGGGGAGCAATGAGCAGTTCTTC.